The clone carrying this TCR beta chain was seen a handful of times. Its antigen is unidentified. These data come from a study of T-cell memory formation after mild COVID-19. Study-wide background: Largely, the TCR clusters proved donor specific. Study outcomes and limitations: Of the contracting clones, CD4+ ones lay mainly in CM and EM, and CD8+ ones in EMRA. The pre-infection memory compartment contained some responding clones, suggesting cross-reactive memory joined.

Constant-segment primers were used for 5'RACE, and the resulting TCR alpha and TCR beta cDNA libraries carried sample barcodes and UMIs. MiXCR, applied by TCRdb to the 5' RACE reads, yields one record per CDR3 protein. The table records hundreds of thousands of distinct CDR3 sequences, about 22% of them present only once. Germline V CDR1 and CDR2: SGHAT, FQDESV (reference sequence). CDR3 length: 15 residues. The germline V and J ends were trimmed by 5 bases and 5 bases, with 18 bases remaining between them. V is TRBV11-1 and J is TRBJ2-5; D is perhaps TRBD1 or TRBD2 (5 bases each). The TCR sequence derives from an adult woman who had mild COVID-19 (a few samples of this study predate the infection). Cell type and time point are not known. The sequencing sample was made of PBMCs or a T cell subset sorted from them (not recorded which). CDR3 sequence (DNA): TGTGCCAGCAGCCCCAGTCCGAGGGGAAAGGAGACCCAGTACTTC. Encoded protein: CASSPSPRGKETQYF.